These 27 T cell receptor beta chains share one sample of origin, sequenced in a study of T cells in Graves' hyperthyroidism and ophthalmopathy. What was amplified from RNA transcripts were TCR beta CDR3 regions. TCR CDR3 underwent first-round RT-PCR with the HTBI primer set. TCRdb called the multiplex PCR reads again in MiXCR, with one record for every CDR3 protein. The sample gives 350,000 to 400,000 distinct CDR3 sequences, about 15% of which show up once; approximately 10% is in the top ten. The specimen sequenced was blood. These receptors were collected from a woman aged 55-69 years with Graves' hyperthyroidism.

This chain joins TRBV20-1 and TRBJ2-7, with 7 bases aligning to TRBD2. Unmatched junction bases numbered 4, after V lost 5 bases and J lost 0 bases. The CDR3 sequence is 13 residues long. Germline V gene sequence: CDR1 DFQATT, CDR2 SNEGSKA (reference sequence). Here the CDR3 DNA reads TGCAGTGCTGTTAGCGGGTACTCCTACGAGCAGTACTTC. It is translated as CSAVSGYSYEQYF.

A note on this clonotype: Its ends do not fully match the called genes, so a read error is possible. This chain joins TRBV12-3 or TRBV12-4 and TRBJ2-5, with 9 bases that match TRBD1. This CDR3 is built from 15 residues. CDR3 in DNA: TGTGCCAGCAGTCCCGGGACAGGGTCCCAAGAGCCCCAGTACTTC. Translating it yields CASSPGTGSQEPQYF.

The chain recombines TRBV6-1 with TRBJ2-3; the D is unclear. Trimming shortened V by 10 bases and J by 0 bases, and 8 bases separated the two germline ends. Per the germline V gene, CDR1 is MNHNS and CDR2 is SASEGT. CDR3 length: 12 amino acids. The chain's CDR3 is CATQPSTDTQYF. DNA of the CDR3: TGTGCCACGCAACCTAGCACAGATACGCAGTATTTT.

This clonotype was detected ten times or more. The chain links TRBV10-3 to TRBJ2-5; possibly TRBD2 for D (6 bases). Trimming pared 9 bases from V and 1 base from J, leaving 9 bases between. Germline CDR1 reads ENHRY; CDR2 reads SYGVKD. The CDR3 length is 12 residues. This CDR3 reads CAIGEVQETQYF. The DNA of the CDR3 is TGTGCCATTGGGGAGGTCCAAGAGACCCAGTACTTC.

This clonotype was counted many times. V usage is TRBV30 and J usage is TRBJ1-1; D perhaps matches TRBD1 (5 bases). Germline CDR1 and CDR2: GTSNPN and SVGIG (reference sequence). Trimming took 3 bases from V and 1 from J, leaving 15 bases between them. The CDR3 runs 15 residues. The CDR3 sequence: CAWSRDGARNTEAFF. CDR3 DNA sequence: TGTGCCTGGAGCCGGGACGGGGCGCGGAACACTGAAGCTTTCTTT.

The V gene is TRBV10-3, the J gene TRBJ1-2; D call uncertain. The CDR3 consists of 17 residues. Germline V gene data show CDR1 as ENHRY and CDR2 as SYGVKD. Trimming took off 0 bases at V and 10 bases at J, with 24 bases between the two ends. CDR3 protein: CAISESRAAAFNHVYTF. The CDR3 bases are TGTGCCATCAGTGAGTCAAGGGCAGCTGCGTTCAACCATGTCTACACCTTC.

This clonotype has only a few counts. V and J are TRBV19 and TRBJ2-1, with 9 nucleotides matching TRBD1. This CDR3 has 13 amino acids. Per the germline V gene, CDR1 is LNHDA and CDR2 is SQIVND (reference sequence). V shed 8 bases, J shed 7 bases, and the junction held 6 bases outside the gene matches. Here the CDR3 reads CASVYRGQNEQFF. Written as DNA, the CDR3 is TGTGCCAGTGTCTACAGGGGGCAAAATGAGCAGTTCTTC.

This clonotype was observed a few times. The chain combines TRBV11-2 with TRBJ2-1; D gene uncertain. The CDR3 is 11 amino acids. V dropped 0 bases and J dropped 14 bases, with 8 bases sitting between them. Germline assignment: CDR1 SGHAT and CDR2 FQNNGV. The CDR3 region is CASSLDRAKFF. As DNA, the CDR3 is TGTGCCAGCAGCTTAGATAGGGCTAAGTTCTTC.

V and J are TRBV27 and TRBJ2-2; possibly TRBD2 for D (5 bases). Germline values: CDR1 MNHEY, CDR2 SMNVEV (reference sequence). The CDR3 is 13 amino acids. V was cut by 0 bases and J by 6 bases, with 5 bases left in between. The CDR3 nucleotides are TGTGCCAGCAGTTTATCGCGGGCCGGGGAGCTGTTTTTT. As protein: CASSLSRAGELFF.

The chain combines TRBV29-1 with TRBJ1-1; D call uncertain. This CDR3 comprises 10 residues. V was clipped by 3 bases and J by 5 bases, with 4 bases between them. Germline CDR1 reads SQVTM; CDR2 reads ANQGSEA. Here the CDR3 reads CSVDFTEAFF. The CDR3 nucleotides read TGCAGCGTTGATTTTACTGAAGCTTTCTTT.

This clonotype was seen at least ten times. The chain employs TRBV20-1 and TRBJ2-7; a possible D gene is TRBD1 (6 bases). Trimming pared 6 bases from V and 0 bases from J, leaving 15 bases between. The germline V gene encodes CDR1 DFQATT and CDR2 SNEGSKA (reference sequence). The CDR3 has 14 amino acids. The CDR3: CSAETGSSSYEQYF. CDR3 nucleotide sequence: TGCAGTGCCGAGACAGGCAGCTCCTCCTACGAGCAGTACTTC.

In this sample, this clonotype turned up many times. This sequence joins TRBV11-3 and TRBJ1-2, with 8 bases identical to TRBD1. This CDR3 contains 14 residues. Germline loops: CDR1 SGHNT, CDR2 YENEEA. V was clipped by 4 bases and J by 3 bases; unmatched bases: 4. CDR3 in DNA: TGTGCCAGCAGCTACCAACAGGGGGACTATGGCTACACCTTC. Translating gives CASSYQQGDYGYTF.

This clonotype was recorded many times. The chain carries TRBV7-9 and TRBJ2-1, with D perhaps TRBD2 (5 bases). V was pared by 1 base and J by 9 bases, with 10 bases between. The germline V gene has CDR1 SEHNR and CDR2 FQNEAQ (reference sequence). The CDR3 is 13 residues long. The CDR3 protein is CASSLVGESEQFF. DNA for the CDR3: TGTGCCAGCAGCTTAGTTGGGGAGAGTGAGCAGTTCTTC.

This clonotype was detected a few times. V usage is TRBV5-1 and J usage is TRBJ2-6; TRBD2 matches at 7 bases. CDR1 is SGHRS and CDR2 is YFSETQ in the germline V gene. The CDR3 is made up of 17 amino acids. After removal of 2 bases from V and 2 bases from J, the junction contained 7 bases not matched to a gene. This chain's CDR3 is CASSFRGGSTGANVLTF. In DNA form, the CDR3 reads TGCGCCAGCAGCTTTCGCGGGGGTAGCACTGGGGCCAACGTCCTGACTTTC.

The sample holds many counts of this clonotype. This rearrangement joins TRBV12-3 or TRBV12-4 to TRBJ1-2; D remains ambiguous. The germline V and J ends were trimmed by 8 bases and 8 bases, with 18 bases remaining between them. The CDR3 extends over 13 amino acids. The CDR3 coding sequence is TGTGCCAGCTGTCTCGAAAGGGTCCGGGGCTACACCTTC. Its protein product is CASCLERVRGYTF.

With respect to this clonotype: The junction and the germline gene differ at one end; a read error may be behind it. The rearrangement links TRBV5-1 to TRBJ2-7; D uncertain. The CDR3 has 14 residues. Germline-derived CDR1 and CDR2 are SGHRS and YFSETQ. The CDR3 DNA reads TGCGCCGGCAGCTTGGTTGAGGTTCCCTACGAGCAGTACTTC. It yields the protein CAGSLVEVPYEQYF. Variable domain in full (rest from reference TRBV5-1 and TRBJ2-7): KAGVTQTPRYLIKTRGQQVTLSCSPISGHRSVSWYQQTPGQGLQFLFEYFSETQRNKGNFPGRFSGRQFSNSRSEMNVSTLELGDSALYLCAGSLVEVPYEQYFGPGTRLTVT.

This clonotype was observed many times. The CDR3 sequence is CASSFMTVHEKLFF. In DNA form, the CDR3 reads TGTGCCAGCAGTTTTATGACAGTCCATGAAAAACTGTTTTTT. The chain carries TRBV12-3 or TRBV12-4 and TRBJ1-4; possible D gene TRBD1, 5 bases. The CDR3 runs to 14 residues. Trimming stripped 3 bases from V and 6 bases from J, with 11 bases between.

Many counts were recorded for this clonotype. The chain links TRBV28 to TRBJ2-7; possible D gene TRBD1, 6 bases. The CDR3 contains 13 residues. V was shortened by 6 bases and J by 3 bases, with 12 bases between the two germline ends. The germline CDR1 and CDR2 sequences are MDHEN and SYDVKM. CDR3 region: CASRPQGYYEQYF. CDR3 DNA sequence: TGTGCCAGCAGACCACAGGGATACTACGAGCAGTACTTC.

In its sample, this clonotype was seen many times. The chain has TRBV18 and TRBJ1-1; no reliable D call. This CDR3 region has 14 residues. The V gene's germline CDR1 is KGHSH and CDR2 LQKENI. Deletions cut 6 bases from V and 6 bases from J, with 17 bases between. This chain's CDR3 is CASSPGRHQSEAFF. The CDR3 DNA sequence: TGTGCCAGCTCCCCCGGGAGGCACCAGTCTGAAGCTTTCTTT.

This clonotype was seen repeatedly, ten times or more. For the CDR3, the DNA is TGTGCCAGCAGCCCCCCGGCTGCTACTGAAGCTTTCTTT. As protein: CASSPPAATEAFF. The chain combines TRBV3-1 with TRBJ1-1; D is unclear. V was clipped by 4 bases and J by 5 bases, with 11 bases between them. Germline V gene lookup returns CDR1 LGHDT and CDR2 YNNKEL (reference sequence). The CDR3 loop spans 13 amino acids. Based on the CDR3 plus reference TRBV3-1 and TRBJ1-1, the full variable domain is DTAVSQTPKYLVTQMGNDKSIKCEQNLGHDTMYWYKQDSKKFLKIMFSYNNKELIINETVPNRFSPKSPDKAHLNLHINSLELGDSAVYFCASSPPAATEAFFGQGTRLTVV.

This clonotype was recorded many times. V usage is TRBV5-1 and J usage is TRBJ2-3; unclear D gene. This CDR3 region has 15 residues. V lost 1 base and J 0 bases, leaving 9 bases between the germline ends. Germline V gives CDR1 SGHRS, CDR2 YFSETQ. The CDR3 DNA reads TGCGCCAGCAGCTTGCAGCCGTCAAGCACAGATACGCAGTATTTT. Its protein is CASSLQPSSTDTQYF.

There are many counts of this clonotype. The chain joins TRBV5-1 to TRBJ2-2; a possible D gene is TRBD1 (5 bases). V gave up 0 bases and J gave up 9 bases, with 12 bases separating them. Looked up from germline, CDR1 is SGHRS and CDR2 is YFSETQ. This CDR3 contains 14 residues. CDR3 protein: CASSLGRAEWELFF. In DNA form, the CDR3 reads TGCGCCAGCAGCTTGGGCAGGGCAGAGTGGGAGCTGTTTTTT.

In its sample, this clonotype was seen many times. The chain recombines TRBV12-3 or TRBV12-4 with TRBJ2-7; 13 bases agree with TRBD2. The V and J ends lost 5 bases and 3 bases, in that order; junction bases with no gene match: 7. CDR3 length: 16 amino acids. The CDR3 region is CASSPRLAGGVYEQYF. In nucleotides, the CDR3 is TGTGCCAGCAGTCCCCGACTAGCGGGAGGTGTCTACGAGCAGTACTTC.

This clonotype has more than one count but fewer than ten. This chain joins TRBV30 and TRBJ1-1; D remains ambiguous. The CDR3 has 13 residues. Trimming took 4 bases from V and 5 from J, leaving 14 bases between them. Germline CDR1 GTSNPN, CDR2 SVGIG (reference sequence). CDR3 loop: CAWTGHLRTEAFF. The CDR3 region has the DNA TGTGCCTGGACGGGTCATTTGAGGACTGAAGCTTTCTTT.

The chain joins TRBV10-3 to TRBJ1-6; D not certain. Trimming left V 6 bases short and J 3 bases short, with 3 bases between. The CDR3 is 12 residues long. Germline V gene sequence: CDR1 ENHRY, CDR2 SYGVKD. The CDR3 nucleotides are TGTGCCATCAGGGACTATAATTCACCCCTCCACTTT. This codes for CAIRDYNSPLHF.

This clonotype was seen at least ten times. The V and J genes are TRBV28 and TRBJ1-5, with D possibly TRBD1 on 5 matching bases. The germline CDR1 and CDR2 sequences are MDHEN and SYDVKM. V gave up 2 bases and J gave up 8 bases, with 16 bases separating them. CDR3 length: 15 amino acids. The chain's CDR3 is CASSLGGARGKPQHF. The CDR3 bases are TGTGCCAGCAGTTTAGGTGGGGCTCGCGGGAAGCCCCAGCATTTT.

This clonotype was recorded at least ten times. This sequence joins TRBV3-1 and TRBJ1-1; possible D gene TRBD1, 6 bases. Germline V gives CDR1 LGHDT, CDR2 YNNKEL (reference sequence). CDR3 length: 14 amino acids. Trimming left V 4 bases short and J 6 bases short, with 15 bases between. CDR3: CASSPGTSTSEAFF. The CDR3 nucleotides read TGTGCCAGCAGCCCCGGGACATCCACCTCTGAAGCTTTCTTT. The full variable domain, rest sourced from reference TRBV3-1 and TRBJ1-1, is DTAVSQTPKYLVTQMGNDKSIKCEQNLGHDTMYWYKQDSKKFLKIMFSYNNKELIINETVPNRFSPKSPDKAHLNLHINSLELGDSAVYFCASSPGTSTSEAFFGQGTRLTVV.